A selection of T cell receptor beta chains follows, all from one sample in a study of blood T cell repertoires in COVID-19. Some clones are missing from TCRdb's copy, which holds only in-frame ones; the method was immunoSEQ multiplex PCR. Of nearly 80,000 clones in the sample, 75% to 90% were seen once. Material for sequencing was peripheral blood. These receptors all come from a man in his 60s with active or convalescent COVID-19. The CDR3 runs from the conserved cysteine through the conserved F or W. The D gene is left open where the match is weak. Clone size is stated in some rows and not others, as once, few, many or a class when expanded.

.	TRBV3-1/TRBV3-2	TRBJ1-5	.	TGTGCCAGCAGCCAAGTCGGGGGACCCAATCAGCCCCAGCATTTT	CASSQVGGPNQPQHF
.	TRBV5-1	TRBJ1-2	.	TGCGCCAGCAGCCCGGTCGGGTCCAACTATGGCTACACCTTC	CASSPVGSNYGYTF
TRBD1	TRBV5-1	TRBJ2-1	.	TGCGCCAGCAGCTTAGGTCAGGGGGCGAACAATGAGCAGTTCTTC	CASSLGQGANNEQFF
.	TRBV5-1	TRBJ1-2	.	TGCGCCAGCAGCTTGGGAGGGCGGGCCCAGGAAGGAGATGGCTACACCTTC	CASSLGGRAQEGDGYTF
TRBD2	TRBV19	TRBJ2-1	.	TGTGCCAGTAGCCGACTAGCGGGGGGTATTTTAGATGAGCAGTTCTTC	CASSRLAGGILDEQFF
.	TRBV7-2	TRBJ2-1	.	TGTGCCAGCAGCTTGGCGGGTGGGAACAATGAGCAGTTCTTC	CASSLAGGNNEQFF
TRBD1	TRBV18	TRBJ2-2	.	TGTGCCAGCTCACTCAGGGGGCCCGGGGAGCTGTTTTTT	CASSLRGPGELFF
TRBD2	TRBV2	TRBJ2-5	.	TGTGCCACCCCCACTAGCGGGGCCGCGGGCGGCCAAGAGACCCAGTACTTC	CATPTSGAAGGQETQYF
TRBD1	TRBV5-4	TRBJ1-6	.	TGTGCCAGCAGCTTCCAACAGGGGAATAATTCACCCCTCCACTTT	CASSFQQGNNSPLHF
.	TRBV7-2	TRBJ2-2	.	TGTGCCAGCAGCTTAGACAGGGTGAACACCGGGGAGCTGTTTTTT	CASSLDRVNTGELFF
.	TRBV4-2	TRBJ2-4	.	TGTGCCAGCAGCCAAGAAGGGCAGGCGGGTATTGGTGATCAGTACTTC	CASSQEGQAGIGDQYF
.	TRBV2	TRBJ1-5	.	TGTGCCAGCAGTGAAGCAGGCGGTCAGCCCCAGCATTTT	CASSEAGGQPQHF
TRBD1	TRBV7-8	TRBJ1-5	.	TGTGCCAGCAGCTTAGCGCTCGGACAGGCTAGCAATCAGCCCCAGCATTTT	CASSLALGQASNQPQHF
TRBD1	TRBV27	TRBJ2-7	.	TGTGCCAGCAGTTTATCGGGACAGGGCCACTACGAGCAGTACTTC	CASSLSGQGHYEQYF
.	TRBV2	TRBJ1-6	few	TGTGCCAGCAGCGAAGCACAAGTCAGGGTGGGTACACCCCTCCACTTT	CASSEAQVRVGTPLHF
TRBD1	TRBV5-4	TRBJ2-7	.	TGTGCCAGCAGCACAGGGGGCGGACTTTCCTACGAGCAGTACTTC	CASSTGGGLSYEQYF
.	TRBV2	TRBJ1-1	.	TGTGCCAGCAGCTCGGGTGCATTGAACACTGAAGCTTTCTTT	CASSSGALNTEAFF
.	TRBV2	TRBJ2-2	.	TGTGCCAGCAGACAGGACGGGTACACCGGGGAGCTGTTTTTT	CASRQDGYTGELFF
TRBD1	TRBV3-1/TRBV3-2	TRBJ1-2	.	TGTGCCAGCAGCCTCTTTCAAGGGGGACAGGGAGGGTATGGCTACACCTTC	CASSLFQGGQGGYGYTF
TRBD1	TRBV19	TRBJ1-1	.	TGTGCCAGTAGTATAGGGGGACAGGGGACTGAAGCTTTCTTT	CASSIGGQGTEAFF
TRBD1	TRBV7-2	TRBJ2-3	.	TGTGCCAGCAGCTTTTACAGGGGGAAGGGCACAGATACGCAGTATTTT	CASSFYRGKGTDTQYF
TRBD1	TRBV7-2	TRBJ2-5	once	TGTGCCAGCAGCTTGGGACAGGGGGCGCTTCAAGAGACCCAGTACTTC	CASSLGQGALQETQYF
.	TRBV10-3	TRBJ1-4	once	TGTGCCATCAGCCCCGGTACTAATGAAAAACTGTTTTTT	CAISPGTNEKLFF
TRBD1	TRBV19	TRBJ2-3	.	TGTGCCAGTAGTAAGGGGGCTCATACGCAGTATTTT	CASSKGAHTQYF
TRBD2	TRBV12-5	TRBJ2-3	.	TGTGCTAGTGGTTTGGTACCCCTCCGGACTAGCGGGGGGGGAGATACGCAGTATTTT	CASGLVPLRTSGGGDTQYF
TRBD2	TRBV5-1	TRBJ2-5	.	TGCGCCAGCAGCTTGGATGCCGGGACTAGCGGGGGGTCGACCCAGTACTTC	CASSLDAGTSGGSTQYF
.	TRBV14	TRBJ1-2	few	TGTGCCAGCAGCCCGGTGAAGGGGTGGAATTATGGCTACACCTTC	CASSPVKGWNYGYTF
.	TRBV6-6	TRBJ1-5	.	TGTGCCAGCAGTTACTTGGCAGGGCCCAATCAGCCCCAGCATTTT	CASSYLAGPNQPQHF
.	TRBV9	TRBJ1-6	few	TGTGCCAGCAGCGGTACAGTGGGTAATTCACCCCTCCACTTT	CASSGTVGNSPLHF
TRBD2	TRBV7-2	TRBJ2-3	.	TGTGCCAGCAGCTTAGCCCAGCGGGGAAGCACAGATACGCAGTATTTT	CASSLAQRGSTDTQYF
.	TRBV27	TRBJ1-3	.	TGTGCCAGCAGTGTCCCGTCCTCTGGAAACACCATATATTTT	CASSVPSSGNTIYF
TRBD1	TRBV6-5	TRBJ2-1	.	TGTGCCAGCAGTTACTTCGGGACAGACAATGAGCAGTTCTTC	CASSYFGTDNEQFF
.	TRBV19	TRBJ1-5	once	TGTGCCAGTAGTTCCGAGAGGGGGCAGCCCCAGCATTTT	CASSSERGQPQHF
.	TRBV21-1	TRBJ2-4	.	TGTGCCAGCATCCCCCCGCGGCGGCCATTTGGCAAAAACATTCAGTACTTC	CASIPPRRPFGKNIQYF
.	TRBV3-1/TRBV3-2	TRBJ2-1	.	TGTGCCAGCAGCCCCTCGGGCAATGAGCAGTTCTTC	CASSPSGNEQFF
.	TRBV7-2	TRBJ2-1	.	TGTGCCAGCAGCTTAACGGGGGACGTCTACAATGAGCAGTTCTTC	CASSLTGDVYNEQFF
.	TRBV27	TRBJ2-6	.	TGTGCCAGCACAGATTACAGGGTTTCTGGGGCCAACGTCCTGACTTTC	CASTDYRVSGANVLTF
TRBD2	TRBV27	TRBJ2-3	.	TGTGCCAGCAGTCCGGACCTAGCGGCTGGAGATACGCAGTATTTT	CASSPDLAAGDTQYF
TRBD1	TRBV27	TRBJ1-5	.	TGTGCCAGCAGTACCGGGACAGACAATCAGCCCCAGCATTTT	CASSTGTDNQPQHF
.	TRBV18	TRBJ2-5	once	TGTGCCAGCTCACCACCGGTGCGGGAGACCCAGTACTTC	CASSPPVRETQYF
TRBD2	TRBV19	TRBJ2-5	.	TGTGCCAGTAGTAACCGCTGGGGGGGTTGGGAGACCCAGTACTTC	CASSNRWGGWETQYF
.	TRBV4-3	TRBJ1-1	.	TGCGCCAGCAGCCAAGGGGGGGAACTACTGAACACTGAAGCTTTCTTT	CASSQGGELLNTEAFF